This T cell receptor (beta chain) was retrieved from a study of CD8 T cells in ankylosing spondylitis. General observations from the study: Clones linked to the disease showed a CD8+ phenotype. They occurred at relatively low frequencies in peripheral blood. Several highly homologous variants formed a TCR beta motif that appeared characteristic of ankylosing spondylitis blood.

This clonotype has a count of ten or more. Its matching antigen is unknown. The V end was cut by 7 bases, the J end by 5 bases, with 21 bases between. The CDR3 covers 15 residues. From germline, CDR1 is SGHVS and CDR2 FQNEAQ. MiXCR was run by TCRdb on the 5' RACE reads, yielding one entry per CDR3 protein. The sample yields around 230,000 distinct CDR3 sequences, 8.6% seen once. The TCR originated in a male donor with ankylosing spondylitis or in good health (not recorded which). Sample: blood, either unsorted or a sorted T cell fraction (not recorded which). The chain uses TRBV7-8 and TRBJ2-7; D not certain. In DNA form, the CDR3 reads TGTGCCAGCACCCTCCCGCGGATAGGGCACCACGAGCAGTACTTC. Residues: CASTLPRIGHHEQYF. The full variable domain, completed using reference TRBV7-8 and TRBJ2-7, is GAGVSQSPRYKVAKRGQDVALRCDPISGHVSLFWYQQALGQGPEFLTYFQNEAQLDKSGLPSDRFFAERPEGSVSTLKIQRTQQEDSAVYLCASTLPRIGHHEQYFGPGTRLTVT.